The 22 T cell receptor beta chains presented below share a single source sample, sequenced in a study of siplizumab effects on memory and regulatory T cells (dated by TCRdb to between 2017 and 2020). Libraries were built with the immunoSEQ multiplex PCR assay. TCRdb re-hosts the immuneACCESS table, in-frame sequences only. Its copies lack some clones; in the studies checked, an unresolved V gene accounts for under half of them, and the cause for the rest is not known. This sample is represented by over 100,000 clones; roughly 94% of them were singletons. Around 0.73% of the sample is in the top ten clones. Sequencing was performed on Tregs sorted from blood. The receptors come from a human donor in good health.

This chain connects TRBV19 to TRBJ1-5; D is ambiguous. The CDR3 extends over 15 amino acids. Trimming pared 6 bases from V and 7 bases from J, leaving 19 bases between. CDR1 and CDR2 (germline): LNHDA, SQIVND (reference sequence). CDR3 in DNA: TGTGCCAGTAGCTACGGTCTTCCTGGGGTCCAGCCCCAGCATTTT. This translates into CASSYGLPGVQPQHF.

The J gene is TRBJ1-1, the V gene TRBV19; D gene ambiguous. V was cut by 9 bases and J by 0 bases, with 17 bases left in between. Germline CDR1 reads LNHDA; CDR2 reads SQIVND (reference sequence). This CDR3 region has 15 residues. The CDR3 DNA reads TGTGCCAGCAAAGGATCCCCCGGATTGAACACTGAAGCTTTCTTT. Amino acids: CASKGSPGLNTEAFF.

V and J are TRBV10-3 and TRBJ2-5; 7 positions match TRBD1. Trimming removed 9 bases from V and 5 bases from J; junction bases left unmatched: 9. This CDR3 spans 13 amino acids. Germline-derived CDR1 and CDR2 are ENHRY and SYGVKD. In DNA form, the CDR3 reads TGTGCCATACAACCACAGGGGATGGAGACCCAGTACTTC. Translating it yields CAIQPQGMETQYF.

This chain uses TRBV11-2 with TRBJ2-1; 13 bases are a match to TRBD2. V shed 5 bases and J 6 bases; nucleotides not matched to a gene: 10. The CDR3 loop spans 17 amino acids. Germline CDR1 is SGHAT and CDR2 is FQNNGV. CDR3 loop: CASSPGGLAGPFNEQFF. The DNA of the CDR3 is TGTGCCAGCAGCCCGGGGGGACTAGCGGGACCCTTCAATGAGCAGTTCTTC.

This clone has a single count. This chain uses TRBV6-5 with TRBJ2-7, with no clear D. V was shortened by 4 bases and J by 1 base, with 11 bases between the two germline ends. Germline values: CDR1 MNHEY, CDR2 SVGAGI. This CDR3 has 14 residues. This CDR3 reads CASSSHIRSYEQYF. Written as DNA, the CDR3 is TGTGCCAGCAGTTCGCATATTAGGTCCTACGAGCAGTACTTC.

In DNA form, the CDR3 reads TGTGCCAGCAGCTTAATCGGGGAGCTGTTTTTT. Protein: CASSLIGELFF. The V and J genes are TRBV11-2 and TRBJ2-2; the D is unclear. Germline V gives CDR1 SGHAT, CDR2 FQNNGV. The V and J ends lost 2 bases and 7 bases respectively, with 2 bases between them. This CDR3 spans 11 amino acids.

This chain's CDR3 is CASSVDDRDYEQYF. DNA of the CDR3: TGTGCCAGCAGCGTAGATGACAGGGACTACGAGCAGTACTTC. The chain is built from TRBV9 and TRBJ2-7; 7 nucleotides match TRBD1. With 0 bases clipped from V and 3 bases from J, the junction kept 3 bases outside the gene matches. Germline CDR1 SGDLS, CDR2 YYNGEE. This CDR3 has 14 residues.

Turning to this clone: Because the CDR3 is missing its conserved closing phenylalanine or tryptophan, this is likely a read error. V gene TRBV6-5 combines with J gene TRBJ1-2; possibly TRBD1 for D (5 bases). CDR1 and CDR2 from the germline V gene are MNHEY and SVGAGI. Trimming removed 5 bases at V and 5 bases at J, with 15 bases between. The CDR3 runs 14 residues. CDR3 coding DNA: TGTGCCAGCAGTACCCTAAACCAGGGATATGGCTACACCCTC. Its protein product is CASSTLNQGYGYTL.

The J gene is TRBJ2-1, the V gene TRBV11-2; no firm D call. This CDR3 contains 14 residues. V was cut by 3 bases and J by 8 bases, with 14 bases left in between. CDR1 and CDR2 (germline): SGHAT, FQNNGV. The CDR3 coding sequence is TGTGCCAGCAGCTTCCTATGGGCTGCGGATGAGCAGTTCTTC. It is translated as CASSFLWAADEQFF.

The rearrangement uses TRBV30 and TRBJ2-5; D is uncertain. CDR1 is GTSNPN and CDR2 is SVGIG in the germline V gene (reference sequence). This CDR3 contains 13 residues. Trimming took off 0 bases at V and 4 bases at J, with 9 bases between the two ends. CDR3 sequence (DNA): TGTGCCTGGAGTGTATTCCCTGGAGAGACCCAGTACTTC. It encodes CAWSVFPGETQYF.

V gene TRBV6-5 combines with J gene TRBJ2-7; D might be TRBD1 or TRBD2, each matching 5 bases. The V gene lost 6 bases and the J gene lost 3 bases, with 18 bases spanning the gap. The CDR3 has 15 amino acids. In germline, CDR1 is MNHEY, CDR2 SVGAGI. DNA of the CDR3: TGTGCCAGCAGCCGCCGGGGCCGGAGACTCTACGAGCAGTACTTC. It encodes CASSRRGRRLYEQYF.

The V gene is TRBV27, the J gene TRBJ2-1; TRBD2 agrees at 7 bases. Germline CDR1 MNHEY, CDR2 SMNVEV (reference sequence). Trimming took 5 bases from V and 4 from J; bases not matched to a gene: 8. This CDR3 has 15 residues. The CDR3 DNA sequence: TGTGCCAGCAGTCCAGGAATAGCGGGTTACAATGAGCAGTTCTTC. This codes for CASSPGIAGYNEQFF.

The J gene is TRBJ1-2, the V gene TRBV5-4, with D tentatively TRBD1 (5 bases). CDR1 SGHNT and CDR2 YYREEE come from the germline V gene (reference sequence). Trimming shortened V by 4 bases and J by 9 bases, and 13 bases separated the two germline ends. The CDR3 contains 12 residues. DNA of the CDR3: TGTGCCAGCAGCGGGACGGAAATAAGCTACACCTTC. Its translation is CASSGTEISYTF.

J is TRBJ1-3 and V is TRBV6-5; D unresolved. The V gene lost 2 bases and the J gene lost 2 bases, with 4 bases spanning the gap. Germline CDR1 reads MNHEY; CDR2 reads SVGAGI. The length of the CDR3 is 13 residues. The CDR3, as DNA: TGTGCCAGCAGTTACCGAGCTGGAAACACCATATATTTT. It codes for CASSYRAGNTIYF.

This clone was detected once. This sequence joins TRBV12-2 and TRBJ1-4. TRBV12-2 is a listed pseudogene. The CDR3 sequence is 14 residues long. As DNA, the CDR3 is TGTGCAAGTCGCTTAGAGGGCTGTAGCGAAAAACTGTTTTTT. Protein product: CASRLEGCSEKLFF.

The rearrangement uses TRBV29-1 and TRBJ2-5; TRBD2 aligns across 11 bases. V lost 2 bases and J lost 5; bases outside the gene matches: 7. Germline V gene data show CDR1 as SQVTM and CDR2 as ANQGSEA. The CDR3 consists of 15 residues. The CDR3 region is CSVERSSGGLETQYF. In DNA, the CDR3 is TGCAGCGTTGAACGGTCTAGCGGGGGGTTGGAGACCCAGTACTTC.

This clone has more than one count but fewer than ten. The chain employs TRBV20-1 and TRBJ1-2, with D tentatively TRBD1 (6 bases). CDR3 length equals 11 residues. Germline CDR1 and CDR2: DFQATT and SNEGSKA (reference sequence). V dropped 3 bases and J dropped 7 bases, with 9 bases sitting between them. CDR3 loop: CSASPGAGYTF. For the CDR3, the DNA is TGCAGTGCTAGTCCAGGGGCTGGCTACACCTTC.

J is TRBJ2-5 and V is TRBV5-1; 7 bases agree with TRBD2. Per the germline V gene, CDR1 is SGHRS and CDR2 is YFSETQ. J lost 3 bases, V lost 4 bases, and 9 bases had no gene match. The CDR3 runs to 15 residues. The CDR3, as DNA: TGCGCCAGCAGCGGGGGGACTAACCTCGAAGAGACCCAGTACTTC. This gives the protein CASSGGTNLEETQYF.

This chain joins TRBV7-8 and TRBJ1-5; no firm D call. Trimming took 3 bases from V and 3 from J, leaving 6 bases between them. The length of the CDR3 is 13 residues. CDR1 is SGHVS, CDR2 FQNEAQ, per germline. The CDR3 coding sequence is TGTGCCAGCAGCTTGGGCTTCAATCAGCCCCAGCATTTT. This translates into CASSLGFNQPQHF.

J is TRBJ2-4 and V is TRBV5-6, with D perhaps TRBD2 (5 bases). The CDR3 loop spans 14 amino acids. The V end was cut by 4 bases, the J end by 8 bases, with 16 bases between. Per the germline V gene, CDR1 is SGHDT and CDR2 is YYEEEE. CDR3 residues: CASSPWAIGDIQYF. The CDR3, as DNA: TGTGCCAGCAGCCCATGGGCCATCGGGGACATTCAGTACTTC.

The V and J genes are TRBV11-3 and TRBJ2-2, with 11 bases fitting TRBD1. Germline CDR1 is SGHNT and CDR2 is YENEEA. Trimming removed 5 bases from V and 7 bases from J; junction bases left unmatched: 6. The CDR3 loop spans 15 amino acids. The CDR3 DNA follows: TGTGCCAGCAGCCCCTTCGGGACAGGGGGCGGGGAGCTGTTTTTT. It yields the protein CASSPFGTGGGELFF.

The chain uses TRBV5-6 and TRBJ2-3; perhaps TRBD1 as D (5 bases). V was trimmed by 0 bases and J by 1 base, leaving 12 bases between them. CDR1 and CDR2 from the germline V gene are SGHDT and YYEEEE. The CDR3 extends over 16 amino acids. CDR3: CASSLGLVGGTDTQYF. CDR3 coding DNA: TGTGCCAGCAGCTTGGGACTTGTAGGGGGCACAGATACGCAGTATTTT.